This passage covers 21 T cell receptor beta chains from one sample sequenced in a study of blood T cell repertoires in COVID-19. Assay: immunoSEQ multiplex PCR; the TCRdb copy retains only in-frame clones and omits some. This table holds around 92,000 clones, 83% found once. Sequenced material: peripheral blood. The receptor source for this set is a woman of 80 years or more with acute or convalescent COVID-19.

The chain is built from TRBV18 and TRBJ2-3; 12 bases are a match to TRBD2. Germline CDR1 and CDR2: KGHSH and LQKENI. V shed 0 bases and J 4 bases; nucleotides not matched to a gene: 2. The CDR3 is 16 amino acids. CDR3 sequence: CASSPPLAGGADTQYF. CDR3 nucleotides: TGTGCCAGCTCACCACCGCTAGCGGGAGGGGCAGATACGCAGTATTTT.

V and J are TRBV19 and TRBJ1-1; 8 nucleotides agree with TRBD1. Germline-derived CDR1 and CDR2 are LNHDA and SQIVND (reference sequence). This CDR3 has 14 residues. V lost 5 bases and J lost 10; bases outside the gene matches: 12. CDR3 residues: CASSENRDRKGAFF. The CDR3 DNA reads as TGTGCCAGTAGTGAAAACCGGGACAGGAAGGGAGCTTTCTTT. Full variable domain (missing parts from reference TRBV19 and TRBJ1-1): DGGITQSPKYLFRKEGQNVTLSCEQNLNHDAMYWYRQDPGQGLRLIYYSQIVNDFQKGDIAEGYSVSREKKESFPLTVTSAQKNPTAFYLCASSENRDRKGAFFGQGTRLTVV.

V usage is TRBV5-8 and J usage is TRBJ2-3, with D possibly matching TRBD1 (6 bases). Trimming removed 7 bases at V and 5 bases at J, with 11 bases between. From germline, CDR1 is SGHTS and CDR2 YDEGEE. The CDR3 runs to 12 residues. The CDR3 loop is CASGRGKDTQYF. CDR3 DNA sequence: TGTGCCAGCGGCAGGGGAAAAGATACGCAGTATTTT. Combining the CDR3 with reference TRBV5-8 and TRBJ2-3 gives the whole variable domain EAGVTQSPTHLIKTRGQQATLRCSPISGHTSVYWYQQALGLGLQFLLWYDEGEERNRGNFPPRFSGRQFPNYSSELNVNALELEDSALYLCASGRGKDTQYFGPGTRLTVL.

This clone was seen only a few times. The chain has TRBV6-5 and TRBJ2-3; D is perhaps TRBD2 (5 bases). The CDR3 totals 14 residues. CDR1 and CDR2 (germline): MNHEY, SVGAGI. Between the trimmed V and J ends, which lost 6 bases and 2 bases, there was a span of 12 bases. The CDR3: CASRRWEPTDTQYF. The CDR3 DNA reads TGTGCCAGCAGGCGATGGGAGCCCACAGATACGCAGTATTTT.

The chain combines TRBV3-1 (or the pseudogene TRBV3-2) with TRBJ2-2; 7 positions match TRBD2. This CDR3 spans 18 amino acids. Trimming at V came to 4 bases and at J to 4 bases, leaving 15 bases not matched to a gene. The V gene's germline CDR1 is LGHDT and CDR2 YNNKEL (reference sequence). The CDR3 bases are TGTGCCAGCAGCCCTCCCCAGAACACACTAGCGAGCACCGGGGAGCTGTTTTTT. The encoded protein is CASSPPQNTLASTGELFF.

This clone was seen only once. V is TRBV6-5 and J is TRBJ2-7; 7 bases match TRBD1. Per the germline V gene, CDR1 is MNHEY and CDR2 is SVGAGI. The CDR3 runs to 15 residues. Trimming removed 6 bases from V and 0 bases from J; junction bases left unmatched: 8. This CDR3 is CASRPQGGGSYEQYF. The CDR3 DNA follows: TGTGCCAGCAGACCACAAGGGGGCGGCTCCTACGAGCAGTACTTC.

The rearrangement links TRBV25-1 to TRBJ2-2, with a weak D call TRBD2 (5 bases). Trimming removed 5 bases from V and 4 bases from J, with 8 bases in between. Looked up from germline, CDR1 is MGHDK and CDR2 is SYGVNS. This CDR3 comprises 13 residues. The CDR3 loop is CASSRDLTGELFF. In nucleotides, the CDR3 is TGTGCCAGCAGTCGGGATCTCACCGGGGAGCTGTTTTTT.

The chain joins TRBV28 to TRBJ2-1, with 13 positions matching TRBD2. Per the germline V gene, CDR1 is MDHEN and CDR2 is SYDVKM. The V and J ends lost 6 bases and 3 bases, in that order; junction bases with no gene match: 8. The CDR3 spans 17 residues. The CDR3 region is CASRGLAGRGRYNEQFF. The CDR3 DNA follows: TGTGCCAGCAGGGGACTAGCGGGGAGAGGACGCTACAATGAGCAGTTCTTC.

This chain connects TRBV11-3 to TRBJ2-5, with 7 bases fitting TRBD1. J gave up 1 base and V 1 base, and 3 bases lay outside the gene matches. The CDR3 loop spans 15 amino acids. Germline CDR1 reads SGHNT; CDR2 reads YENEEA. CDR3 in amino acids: CASSLVSGGQETQYF. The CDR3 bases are TGTGCCAGCAGCTTAGTATCAGGGGGCCAAGAGACCCAGTACTTC.

The CDR3 bases are TGTGCCAGCAGCCCTACGGTAGGCGGCCAGCCCCAGCATTTT. The encoded protein is CASSPTVGGQPQHF. J is TRBJ1-5 and V is TRBV3-1 (or the pseudogene TRBV3-2), with D uncertain. Trimming removed 4 bases at V and 7 bases at J, with 14 bases between. CDR1 and CDR2 from the germline V gene are LGHDT and YNNKEL (reference sequence). The length of the CDR3 is 14 residues.

The CDR3 DNA is TGTGCCAGCAGCCCCCCAGGTGGGCTAGCGGGTGAGCAGTACTTC. It yields the protein CASSPPGGLAGEQYF. V gene TRBV3-1 (or the pseudogene TRBV3-2) combines with J gene TRBJ2-7, with 8 bases lining up with TRBD2. The CDR3 is 15 amino acids. Germline CDR1 and CDR2: LGHDT and YNNKEL (reference sequence). Losses at the gene ends were 4 bases for V and 7 bases for J; bases not matched to a gene: 12.

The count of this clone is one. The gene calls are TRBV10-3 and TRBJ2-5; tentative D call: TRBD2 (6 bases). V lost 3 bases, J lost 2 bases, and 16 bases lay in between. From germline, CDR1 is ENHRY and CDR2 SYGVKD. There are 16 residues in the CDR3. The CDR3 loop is CAISEIERVTQETQYF. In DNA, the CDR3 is TGTGCCATCAGTGAAATTGAGCGGGTAACTCAAGAGACCCAGTACTTC.

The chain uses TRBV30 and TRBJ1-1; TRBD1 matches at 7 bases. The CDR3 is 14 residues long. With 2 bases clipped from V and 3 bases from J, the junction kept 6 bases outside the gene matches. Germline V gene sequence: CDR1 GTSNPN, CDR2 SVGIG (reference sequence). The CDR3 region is CAWSKGGGYTEAFF. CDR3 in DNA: TGTGCCTGGAGTAAAGGGGGCGGGTACACTGAAGCTTTCTTT.

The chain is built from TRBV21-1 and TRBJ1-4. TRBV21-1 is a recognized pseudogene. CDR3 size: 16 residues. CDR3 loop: CASSNPQRATNEKLFF. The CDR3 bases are TGTGCCAGCAGCAATCCCCAGAGGGCAACTAATGAAAAACTGTTTTTT.

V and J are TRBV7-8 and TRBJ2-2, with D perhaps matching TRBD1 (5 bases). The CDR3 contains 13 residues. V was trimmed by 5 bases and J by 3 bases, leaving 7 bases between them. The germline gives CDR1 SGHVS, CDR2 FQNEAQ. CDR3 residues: CASSRRDTGELFF. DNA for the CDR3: TGTGCCAGCAGCCGCAGGGACACCGGGGAGCTGTTTTTT. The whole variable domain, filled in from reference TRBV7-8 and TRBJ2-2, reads GAGVSQSPRYKVAKRGQDVALRCDPISGHVSLFWYQQALGQGPEFLTYFQNEAQLDKSGLPSDRFFAERPEGSVSTLKIQRTQQEDSAVYLCASSRRDTGELFFGEGSRLTVL.

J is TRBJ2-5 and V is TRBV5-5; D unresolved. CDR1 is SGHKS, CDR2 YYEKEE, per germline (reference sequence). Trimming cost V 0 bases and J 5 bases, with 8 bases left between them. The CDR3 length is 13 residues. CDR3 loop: CASSLGPGETQYF. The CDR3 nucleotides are TGTGCCAGCAGCTTGGGACCCGGGGAGACCCAGTACTTC.

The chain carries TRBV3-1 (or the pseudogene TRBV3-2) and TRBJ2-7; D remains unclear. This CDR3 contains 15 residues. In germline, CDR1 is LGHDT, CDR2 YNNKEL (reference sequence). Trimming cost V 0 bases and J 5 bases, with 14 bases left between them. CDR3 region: CASSQDGVRVNEQYF. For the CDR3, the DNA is TGTGCCAGCAGCCAAGATGGCGTCCGGGTGAACGAGCAGTACTTC.

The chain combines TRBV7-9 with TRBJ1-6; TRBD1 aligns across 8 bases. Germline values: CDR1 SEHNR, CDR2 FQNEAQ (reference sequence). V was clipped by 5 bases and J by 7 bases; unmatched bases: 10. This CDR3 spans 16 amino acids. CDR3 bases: TGTGCCAGCAGCGCCGCCGGGACAGGAGTGAATTCACCCCTCCACTTT. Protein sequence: CASSAAGTGVNSPLHF.

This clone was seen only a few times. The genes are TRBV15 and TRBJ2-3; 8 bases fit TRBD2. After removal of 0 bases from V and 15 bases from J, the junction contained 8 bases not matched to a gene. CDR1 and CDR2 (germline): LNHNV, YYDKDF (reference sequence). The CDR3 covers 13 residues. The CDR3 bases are TGTGCCACCAGCAGAGAACGCGGGACTAGGGGTTATTTT. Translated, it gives CATSRERGTRGYF.

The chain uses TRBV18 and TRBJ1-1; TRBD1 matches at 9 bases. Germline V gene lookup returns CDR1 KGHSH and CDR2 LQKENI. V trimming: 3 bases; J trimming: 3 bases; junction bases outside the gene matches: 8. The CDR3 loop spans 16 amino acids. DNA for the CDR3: TGTGCCAGCTCACCGTGGACAGGGGCCGAGGACACTGAAGCTTTCTTT. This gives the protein CASSPWTGAEDTEAFF.

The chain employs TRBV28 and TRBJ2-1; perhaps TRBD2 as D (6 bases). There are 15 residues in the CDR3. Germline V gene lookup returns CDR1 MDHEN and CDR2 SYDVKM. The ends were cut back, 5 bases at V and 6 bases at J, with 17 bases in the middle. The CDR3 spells CASSRDSNESNEQFF. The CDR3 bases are TGTGCCAGCAGTCGGGACTCGAATGAATCCAATGAGCAGTTCTTC.